This passage covers 13 T cell receptor beta chains from one sample sequenced in a study of OX40 agonist ivuxolimab in advanced cancers. Generated by immunoSEQ multiplex PCR, the TCRdb table keeps only in-frame clones and is missing some. The data contain under 95,000 clones, around nine tenths of them singletons. The sequenced sample was CD4+ or CD8+ T cells sorted from blood, obtained in a trial of the OX40 agonist ivuxolimab. The receptors here all came from an adult with an advanced solid tumor such as melanoma, head and neck, liver or kidney cancer.

The chain links TRBV4-2 to TRBJ1-2; D may be TRBD1 (6 bases). Germline V gene data show CDR1 as LGHNA and CDR2 as YNFKEQ. The CDR3 is 18 amino acids. V shed 1 base and J shed 0 bases, with 18 bases lying between them. The CDR3 loop reads CASSQASVKAGANYGYTF. DNA of the CDR3: TGTGCCAGCAGCCAAGCCAGTGTGAAGGCAGGGGCTAACTATGGCTACACCTTC.

V is TRBV25-1 and J is TRBJ2-5; D could derive from TRBD1 or TRBD2 (6 bases each). CDR1 is MGHDK and CDR2 is SYGVNS in the germline V gene. Trimming shortened V by 3 bases and J by 2 bases, and 13 bases separated the two germline ends. This CDR3 is 15 amino acids long. The CDR3 reads CASSERGAGQETQYF. CDR3 DNA: TGTGCCAGCAGTGAGAGGGGGGCTGGGCAAGAGACCCAGTACTTC.

This clone was seen a single time. The V gene is TRBV10-3, the J gene TRBJ1-1; 9 nucleotides align to TRBD1. CDR3 length: 14 residues. V shed 5 bases, J shed 3 bases, and the junction held 4 bases outside the gene matches. In germline, CDR1 is ENHRY, CDR2 SYGVKD. In nucleotides, the CDR3 is TGTGCCATCAGTTTGACAGGGGGGGACACTGAAGCTTTCTTT. It is translated as CAISLTGGDTEAFF.

The V call is TRBV4-1, the J call TRBJ2-3; TRBD1 agrees at 7 bases. The CDR3 runs to 16 residues. Per the germline V gene, CDR1 is MGHRA and CDR2 is YSYEKL. J gave up 8 bases and V 3 bases, and 14 bases lay outside the gene matches. The chain's CDR3 is CASSHAGTDIIFTQYF. The CDR3 nucleotides are TGCGCCAGCAGCCATGCCGGGACAGACATAATTTTTACGCAGTATTTT.

The V gene is TRBV9, the J gene TRBJ2-1; 9 nucleotides line up with TRBD2. The CDR3 has 15 residues. J was trimmed by 4 bases and V by 0 bases; bases with no gene match: 2. Per germline, CDR1 SGDLS and CDR2 YYNGEE. Here the CDR3 reads CASSVVLAGYNEQFF. The CDR3, as DNA: TGTGCCAGCAGCGTAGTCCTAGCGGGGTACAATGAGCAGTTCTTC.

This clone was seen only once. The V gene is TRBV27, the J gene TRBJ1-1; D is unresolved. Germline CDR1 reads MNHEY; CDR2 reads SMNVEV (reference sequence). This CDR3 is built from 15 residues. The germline V and J ends were trimmed by 5 bases and 3 bases, with 16 bases remaining between them. CDR3 sequence: CASSRVSRLDTEAFF. The CDR3 DNA reads as TGTGCCAGCAGTAGAGTCAGCCGGCTGGACACTGAAGCTTTCTTT.

V is TRBV4-1 and J is TRBJ1-1; 9 bases align to TRBD1. J was trimmed by 1 base and V by 0 bases; bases with no gene match: 3. Germline V CDR1 and CDR2: MGHRA, YSYEKL. There are 16 residues in the CDR3. CDR3 amino acids: CASSQDGQGQNTEAFF. The CDR3, as DNA: TGCGCCAGCAGCCAAGATGGACAGGGGCAGAACACTGAAGCTTTCTTT.

The chain links TRBV11-2 to TRBJ2-5; 9 nucleotides match TRBD1. The CDR3 contains 16 residues. The V and J ends lost 4 bases and 5 bases, in that order; junction bases with no gene match: 11. Germline V lookup: CDR1 SGHAT, CDR2 FQNNGV. CDR3 sequence reads: CASSSNPTGGRETQYF. CDR3 DNA: TGTGCCAGCAGCTCGAATCCTACAGGGGGCCGTGAGACCCAGTACTTC.

This clone has only a few counts. The chain links TRBV6-5 to TRBJ1-6; tentative D call: TRBD1 (5 bases). Germline CDR1 reads MNHEY; CDR2 reads SVGAGI. V lost 8 bases and J 14 bases, leaving 19 bases between the germline ends. This CDR3 comprises 13 residues. The CDR3 sequence is CASGEGPRVALHF. In DNA form, the CDR3 reads TGTGCCAGCGGGGAGGGACCTCGGGTGGCCCTCCACTTT.

The chain is built from TRBV11-2 and TRBJ2-5, with D possibly being TRBD1 (5 bases). V shed 5 bases and J shed 7 bases, with 14 bases lying between them. The germline gives CDR1 SGHAT, CDR2 FQNNGV. The CDR3 is made up of 13 amino acids. CDR3 in DNA: TGTGCCAGCAGCATACAGGATAGTGGGACCCAGTACTTC. It specifies CASSIQDSGTQYF. Drawing the rest from reference TRBV11-2 and TRBJ2-5, the complete variable domain is EAGVAQSPRYKIIEKRQSVAFWCNPISGHATLYWYQQILGQGPKLLIQFQNNGVVDDSQLPKDRFSAERLKGVDSTLKIQPAKLEDSAVYLCASSIQDSGTQYFGPGTRLLVL.

V is TRBV7-6 and J is TRBJ1-2, with D hard to call. CDR3 size: 12 residues. V was clipped by 5 bases and J by 8 bases, with 12 bases between them. The V gene's germline CDR1 is SGHVS and CDR2 FNYEAQ. This CDR3 is CASSPAGAGYTF. The CDR3 coding sequence is TGTGCCAGCAGCCCAGCGGGTGCCGGCTACACCTTC.

The V gene is TRBV29-1, the J gene TRBJ1-2, with TRBD1 matching 8 bases. J was trimmed by 4 bases and V by 6 bases; bases with no gene match: 7. This CDR3 contains 13 residues. Germline CDR1 and CDR2: SQVTM and ANQGSEA. CDR3 nucleotide sequence: TGCAGCGTATGGACAGGGAGGGGCTATGGCTACACCTTC. Translating it yields CSVWTGRGYGYTF.

This clone occurred once. The V call is TRBV2, the J call TRBJ1-2; D remains ambiguous. Trimming removed 2 bases from V and 2 bases from J, with 6 bases in between. Per the germline V gene, CDR1 is SNHLY and CDR2 is FYNNEI. The length of the CDR3 is 13 residues. The CDR3 reads CASSEQVNYGYTF. CDR3 DNA: TGTGCCAGCAGTGAACAAGTAAACTATGGCTACACCTTC. Combining the CDR3 with reference TRBV2 and TRBJ1-2 gives the whole variable domain EPEVTQTPSHQVTQMGQEVILRCVPISNHLYFYWYRQILGQKVEFLVSFYNNEISEKSEIFDDQFSVERPDGSNFTLKIRSTKLEDSAMYFCASSEQVNYGYTFGSGTRLTVV.